The next 6 T cell receptor beta chains were all read from a single sample in a study of blood T cell repertoires in COVID-19. The data were produced by immunoSEQ multiplex PCR, yet TCRdb's version contains in-frame clones alone and is incomplete. The table has over 80,000 clones, about 83% seen once. The sequenced material came from peripheral blood. The receptors stem from an older woman with acute or convalescent COVID-19.

V usage is TRBV21-1 and J usage is TRBJ2-7; no check of the table's D call, TRBD1, against the DNA was made. TRBV21-1 is assigned pseudogene status. This CDR3 region has 15 residues. Here the CDR3 DNA reads TGTGCCAGCAGCAAAGAGGGGGTGTGGGGCTACGAGCAGTACTTC. Translated: CASSKEGVWGYEQYF.

V usage is TRBV18 and J usage is TRBJ1-2, with a weak D call TRBD1 (5 bases). V was pared by 3 bases and J by 4 bases, with 18 bases between. The germline V gene encodes CDR1 KGHSH and CDR2 LQKENI. There are 16 residues in the CDR3. The CDR3 DNA follows: TGTGCCAGCTCACCCACAATTGGTGGGGGGGGCTATGGCTACACCTTC. Encoded protein: CASSPTIGGGGYGYTF.

The V and J genes are TRBV21-1 and TRBJ1-6; TRBD1 reflects the table's D call only, with no check against the DNA. TRBV21-1 is an annotated pseudogene. The CDR3 is made up of 18 amino acids. The CDR3 sequence is CASSNTSSGTARNSPLHF. CDR3 nucleotide sequence: TGTGCCAGCAGCAATACCTCCTCCGGGACAGCCCGGAATTCACCCCTCCACTTT.

The genes are TRBV25-1 and TRBJ1-2; 10 bases line up with TRBD1. V shed 10 bases and J 8 bases; nucleotides not matched to a gene: 10. CDR1 is MGHDK and CDR2 is SYGVNS in the germline V gene. The CDR3 consists of 13 residues. The CDR3 loop is CATRDRGGYGYTF. As DNA, the CDR3 is TGTGCCACCAGGGACAGGGGCGGCTACGGCTACACCTTC.

The V gene is TRBV5-4, the J gene TRBJ2-2; weak D call: TRBD1 (5 bases). Germline CDR1 SGHNT, CDR2 YYREEE (reference sequence). With 4 bases removed from V and 2 bases from J, the gap between germline ends came to 12 bases. This CDR3 contains 15 residues. The CDR3 sequence is CASSVDRTNTGELFF. CDR3 nucleotides: TGTGCCAGCAGCGTTGATAGGACAAACACCGGGGAGCTGTTTTTT.

This chain connects TRBV12-3 or TRBV12-4 to TRBJ2-1, with a possible D match to TRBD1 (5 bases). The CDR3 is 11 residues long. V was pared by 8 bases and J by 7 bases, with 9 bases between. CDR3: CASPRGNEQFF. The CDR3 bases are TGTGCCAGCCCTAGGGGTAATGAGCAGTTCTTC.